This T cell receptor beta chain was recorded in a study of T-cell reconstitution after alpha-beta-depleted transplantation in children. Regarding the study as a whole: Alpha-beta T cells present about two months after transplant were reported to originate from several hundred expanded graft clones.

This clonotype occurred many times. The antigen remains undetermined. Germline values: CDR1 SGHAT, CDR2 FQDESV (reference sequence). The CDR3 is made up of 18 amino acids. Trimming left V 1 base short and J 1 base short, with 19 bases between. Preparation of the TCRbeta library was carried out with unique molecular identifiers. TCRdb used MiXCR to reprocess the PCR reads, holding one entry per CDR3 protein. The data contain fewer than 550,000 distinct CDR3 sequences, about an eighth of them singletons. The sequencing used PBMCs, mostly from graft donor cells, collected 180 days after TCRalphabeta/CD19-depleted stem cell transplant. This receptor was taken from a female patient aged 2 to 10 who had a stem cell transplant for aplastic anemia, so the T cells may come from the graft donor. The chain is built from TRBV11-1 and TRBJ1-1, with no clear D. The CDR3 DNA reads as TGTGCCAGCAGCTTAGGTGGGCCCGCCCGAATGGAGAACACTGAAGCTTTCTTT. This encodes CASSLGGPARMENTEAFF.